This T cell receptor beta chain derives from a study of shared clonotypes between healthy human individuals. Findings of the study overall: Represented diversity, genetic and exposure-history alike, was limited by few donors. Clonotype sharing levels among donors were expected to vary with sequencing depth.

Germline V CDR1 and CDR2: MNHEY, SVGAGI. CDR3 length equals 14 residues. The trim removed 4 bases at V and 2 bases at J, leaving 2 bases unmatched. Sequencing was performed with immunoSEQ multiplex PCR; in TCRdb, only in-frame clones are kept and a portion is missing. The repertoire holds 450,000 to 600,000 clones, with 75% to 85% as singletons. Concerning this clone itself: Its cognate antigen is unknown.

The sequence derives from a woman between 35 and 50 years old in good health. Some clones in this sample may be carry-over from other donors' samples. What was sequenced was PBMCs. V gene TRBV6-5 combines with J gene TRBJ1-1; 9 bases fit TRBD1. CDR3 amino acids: CASSSGQGNTEAFF. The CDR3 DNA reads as TGTGCCAGCAGTTCGGGACAGGGTAACACTGAAGCTTTCTTT.